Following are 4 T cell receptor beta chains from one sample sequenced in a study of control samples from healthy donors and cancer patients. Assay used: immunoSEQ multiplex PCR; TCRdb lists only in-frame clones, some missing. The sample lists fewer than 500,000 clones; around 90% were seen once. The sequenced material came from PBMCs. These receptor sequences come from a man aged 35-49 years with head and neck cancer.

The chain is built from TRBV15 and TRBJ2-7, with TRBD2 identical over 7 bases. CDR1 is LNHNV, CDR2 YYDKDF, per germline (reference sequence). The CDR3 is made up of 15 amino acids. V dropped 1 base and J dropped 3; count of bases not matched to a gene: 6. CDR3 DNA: TGTGCCACCAGCAGAGGCGGGAGCCAAATCTACGAGCAGTACTTC. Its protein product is CATSRGGSQIYEQYF.

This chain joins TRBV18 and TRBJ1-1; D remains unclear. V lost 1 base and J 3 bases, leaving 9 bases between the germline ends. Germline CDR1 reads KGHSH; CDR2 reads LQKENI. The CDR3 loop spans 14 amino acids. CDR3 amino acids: CASSPQAGDTEAFF. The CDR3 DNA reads TGTGCCAGCTCACCACAGGCCGGGGACACTGAAGCTTTCTTT.

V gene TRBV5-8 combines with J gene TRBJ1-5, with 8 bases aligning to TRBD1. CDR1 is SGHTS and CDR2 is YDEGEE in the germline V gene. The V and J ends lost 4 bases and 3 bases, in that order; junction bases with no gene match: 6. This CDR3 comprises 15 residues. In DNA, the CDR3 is TGTGCCAGCAGCCCCGGACAGGGCTTCAATCAGCCCCAGCATTTT. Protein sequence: CASSPGQGFNQPQHF.

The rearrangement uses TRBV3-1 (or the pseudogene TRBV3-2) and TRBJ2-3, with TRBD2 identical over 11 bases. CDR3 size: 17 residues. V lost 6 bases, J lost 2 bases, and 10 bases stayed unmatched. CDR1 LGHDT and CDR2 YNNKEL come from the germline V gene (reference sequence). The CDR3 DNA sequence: TGTGCCAGCAGATCAAGACTAGCGGGACTAAACACAGATACGCAGTATTTT. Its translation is CASRSRLAGLNTDTQYF.